A single sample is the source of the 12 T cell receptor beta chains below, sequenced in a study of shared clonotypes between healthy human individuals. The assay was immunoSEQ multiplex PCR, and TCRdb's table has in-frame clones only and misses some. Found here are roughly 2,000,000 clones, approximately 94% of them singletons; the top ten hold 0.95% to 1.5%. In the naive CD8 group, cells lacked CD45RO and were positively selected for CCR7, so terminally differentiated effector memory CD45RA+ cells were left out. Sample: naive CD8+ T cells sorted from blood. These receptors were taken from a man aged 18 to 30 in good health.

A word on this clone: The sample has other DNA sequences that encode this CDR3 too. This rearrangement joins TRBV9 to TRBJ1-1; 10 bases map to TRBD1. The CDR3 spans 12 residues. Germline loops: CDR1 SGDLS, CDR2 YYNGEE. The junction had 1 base not matched to a gene; V was cut back by 7 bases and J by 4 bases. The CDR3 sequence: CASGQGGTEAFF. CDR3 nucleotides: TGTGCCAGCGGACAGGGGGGCACTGAAGCTTTCTTT.

This clone was seen once. The V gene is TRBV28, the J gene TRBJ1-3; D uncertain. The CDR3 runs 13 residues. V dropped 6 bases and J dropped 3 bases, with 9 bases sitting between them. Looked up from germline, CDR1 is MDHEN and CDR2 is SYDVKM. For the CDR3, the DNA is TGTGCCAGCAGCCCTGAAATTGGAAACACCATATATTTT. It encodes CASSPEIGNTIYF.

This clone appeared once. The chain employs TRBV5-1 and TRBJ2-7; D perhaps matches TRBD1 (8 bases). The V and J ends lost 3 bases and 3 bases respectively, with 16 bases between them. The CDR3 sequence is 15 residues long. Per the germline V gene, CDR1 is SGHRS and CDR2 is YFSETQ. DNA for the CDR3: TGCGCCAGCAGCTCGGACAGGGCGGGAGTCTACGAGCAGTACTTC. Protein: CASSSDRAGVYEQYF.

Worth noting for this clone: At the DNA level, this CDR3 is encoded by other sequences in the same sample as well. The J gene is TRBJ2-7, the V gene TRBV6-6; unclear D gene. The V gene lost 3 bases and the J gene lost 4 bases, with 10 bases spanning the gap. The CDR3 runs 13 residues. The germline gives CDR1 MNHNY, CDR2 SVGAGI (reference sequence). The CDR3 sequence is CASSYDGGYEQYF. The CDR3 region has the DNA TGTGCCAGCAGTTATGACGGTGGTTACGAGCAGTACTTC.

CDR3 nucleotides: TGCGCCAGCAGCCAAGATGACCTGTCCTCCACAGATACGCAGTATTTT. This translates into CASSQDDLSSTDTQYF. V is TRBV4-1 and J is TRBJ2-3; no clear D. The germline V gene encodes CDR1 MGHRA and CDR2 YSYEKL. The V end was cut by 0 bases, the J end by 2 bases, with 12 bases between. The CDR3 spans 16 residues.

This clone was found once. The chain combines TRBV28 with TRBJ1-6; D is unclear. Trimming took 7 bases from V and 2 from J, leaving 9 bases between them. This CDR3 is built from 14 residues. CDR1 is MDHEN, CDR2 SYDVKM, per germline. CDR3 amino acids: CASTYRAYNSPLHF. The DNA for the CDR3 is TGTGCCAGCACGTATCGCGCCTATAATTCACCCCTCCACTTT.

In the case of this clone: This sample includes further DNA sequences coding for the same CDR3. This chain uses TRBV27 with TRBJ2-7, with unresolved D. The germline V and J ends were trimmed by 2 bases and 4 bases, with 9 bases remaining between them. Germline values: CDR1 MNHEY, CDR2 SMNVEV (reference sequence). CDR3 size: 13 residues. For the CDR3, the DNA is TGTGCCAGCAGTTTACAGCATCGGTACGAGCAGTACTTC. Translated: CASSLQHRYEQYF.

With regard to this clone: One junction end disagrees with the germline gene, perhaps due to a read error. This chain connects TRBV7-7 to TRBJ2-5, with D perhaps TRBD2 (6 bases). Germline V gene data show CDR1 as SSHAT and CDR2 as FNYEAQ (reference sequence). This CDR3 contains 13 residues. CDR3 in amino acids: CASSSRGKETQYF. The CDR3 DNA sequence: TGTGCTAGCAGCTCACGGGGGAAAGAGACCCAGTACTTC.

This sequence joins TRBV30 and TRBJ1-2; 7 bases are shared with TRBD1. The V segment lost 8 bases and the J segment 1 base; nucleotides outside the gene matches: 7. CDR1 and CDR2 (germline): GTSNPN, SVGIG (reference sequence). The CDR3 is 13 amino acids. The CDR3 protein is CAGRTGVNYGYTF. CDR3 nucleotides: TGTGCCGGCCGGACAGGTGTTAACTATGGCTACACCTTC.

The rearrangement links TRBV7-8 to TRBJ2-3, with 10 bases that match TRBD2. Trimming at V came to 0 bases and at J to 3 bases, leaving 12 bases not matched to a gene. The CDR3 spans 19 residues. Per the germline V gene, CDR1 is SGHVS and CDR2 is FQNEAQ. The CDR3 spells CASSLAMIAGGRVTDTQYF. Written as DNA, the CDR3 is TGTGCCAGCAGCTTAGCGATGATAGCGGGAGGCAGAGTAACAGATACGCAGTATTTT.

The genes are TRBV10-1 and TRBJ2-3, with TRBD1 matching 9 bases. J was trimmed by 3 bases and V by 7 bases; bases with no gene match: 2. Germline V CDR1 and CDR2: WNHNN, SYGVQD (reference sequence). The CDR3 extends over 13 amino acids. The CDR3 coding sequence is TGCGCCAGCAAAGGGACAGGGACAGATACGCAGTATTTT. This sequence encodes CASKGTGTDTQYF.

The chain employs TRBV29-1 and TRBJ1-4; 7 nucleotides agree with TRBD1. The germline V gene encodes CDR1 SQVTM and CDR2 ANQGSEA. Trimming took 0 bases from V and 7 from J; bases not matched to a gene: 8. CDR3 length: 15 amino acids. The CDR3 reads CSVEDRAGGGEKLFF. CDR3 sequence (DNA): TGCAGCGTTGAAGATCGGGCAGGGGGAGGTGAAAAACTGTTTTTT. Looking up the rest from reference TRBV29-1 and TRBJ1-4 gives the full variable domain: SAVISQKPSRDICQRGTSLTIQCQVDSQVTMMFWYRQQPGQSLTLIATANQGSEATYESGFVIDKFPISRPNLTFSTLTVSNMSPEDSSIYLCSVEDRAGGGEKLFFGSGTQLSVL.